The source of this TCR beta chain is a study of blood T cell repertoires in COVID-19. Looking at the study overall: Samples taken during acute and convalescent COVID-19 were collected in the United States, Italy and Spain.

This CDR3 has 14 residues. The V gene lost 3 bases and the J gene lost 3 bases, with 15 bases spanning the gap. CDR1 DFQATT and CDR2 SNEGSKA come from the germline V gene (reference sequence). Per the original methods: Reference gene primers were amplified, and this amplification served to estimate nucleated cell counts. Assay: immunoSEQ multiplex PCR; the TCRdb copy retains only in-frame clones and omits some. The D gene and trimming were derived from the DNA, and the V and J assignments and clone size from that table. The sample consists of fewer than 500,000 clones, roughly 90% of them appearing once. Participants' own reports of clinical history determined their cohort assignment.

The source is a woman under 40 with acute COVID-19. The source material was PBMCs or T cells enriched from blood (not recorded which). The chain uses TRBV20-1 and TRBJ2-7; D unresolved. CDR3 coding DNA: TGCAGTGCTAGTCCCAACGTACGGAGCTACGAGCAGTACTTC. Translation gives CSASPNVRSYEQYF.